Reported below is one T cell receptor (beta chain). The antigen it binds to is not known. Per-nucleotide qualities are absent, and no much larger clonotype sits a single base away. These data belong to a study of lymphopenia after photon versus proton radiotherapy (dated by TCRdb to between 2018 and 2021). Some background on the complete study: The study compared the immunological effects of photon versus proton radiation therapy in patients with gastrointestinal tumors who developed high-grade lymphopenia. The cohort comprised 20 patients with gastrointestinal tumors who received either photon or proton therapy and then developed lymphopenia. The study aimed to characterize how the two radiation modalities differ in their impact on the immune system.

Trimming costs V 5 bases and J 7 bases, and their ends lie 23 bases apart. From the germline V gene (reference sequence), CDR1 is MNHEY and CDR2 is SMNVEV. Spanning cysteine to phenylalanine, the CDR3 consists of 16 amino acids. Only CDR3 DNA remains: 48 bases, in frame from the first base. The method was the immunoSEQ multiplex PCR assay. Alongside multiparametric flow cytometry, deep sequencing of rearranged TCR beta loci was used to profile the T cell repertoires. Not all clones reach the TCRdb copy of this immuneACCESS table, which keeps in-frame sequences only. Checked studies attribute under half of the gap to unresolved V genes and leave the rest unexplained. Counted in this sample were approximately 150,000 clones; approximately 91% of them appeared once. Of the sample, around 5% is held by the ten largest clones. Overall study outcomes, separate from this receptor: Once the lymphocyte count had reached its nadir, the repertoires of photon-treated patients showed oligoclonal expansion, particularly of CD8+ Temra cells, and this expansion drove the decline in diversity. Across the cohort, an inverse correlation was found between a larger post-nadir drop in TCR diversity and overall survival time among patients who died. The survival association was assessed only in patients who died, and better survival with proton therapy was presented by the authors as a possibility rather than a demonstrated result. Relative stability during treatment was observed in proton-treated patients, whereas loss of naive T cells and TCR diversity and gain of effector/memory populations were observed in photon-treated patients.

This sample comprised peripheral blood, obtained from a patient treated with photon-based radiotherapy. This clonotype originated in a man aged 45-65 years with gastric cancer. The rearranged chain carries TRBV27 and TRBJ1-2; TRBD1 might be the D gene, on 5 matching bases. The CDR3 corresponds to CASSPGGGRRKAGYTF. The nucleotides are TGTGCCAGCAGTCCCGGGGGGGGGAGACGAAAGGCTGGCTACACCTTC.